This T cell receptor (beta chain) was sequenced during a study of T-cell memory formation after mild COVID-19. Overall study results and limits: For contracting clones, CD4+ ones sat mainly in CM and EM, CD8+ in EMRA. Clones that contracted from day 15 to 85 had balanced CD4/CD8; later expanders were CD4+ biased. Pre-infection memory held some responding clones, suggesting pre-existing cross-reactive T cells responded.

Points on this clonotype: The antigen is not known.

It was 5'RACE with constant-segment primers that produced the TCR alpha and TCR beta cDNA libraries, which carried sample barcodes and UMIs. One entry per CDR3 protein results from TCRdb running MiXCR on the 5' RACE reads. The sample lists fewer than 650,000 distinct CDR3 sequences, about 20% occurring once. Trimming cost V 2 bases and J 9 bases, with 12 bases left between them. This CDR3 contains 13 residues. The clonotype comes from an adult woman who had mild COVID-19 (a few samples of this study predate the infection). Cell type and time point are not known. Sequenced input: PBMCs or a T cell subset sorted from them (not recorded which). V is TRBV12-3 or TRBV12-4 and J is TRBJ2-3, with D uncertain. CDR3: CASSLSPIGTQYF. CDR3 bases: TGTGCCAGCAGTTTATCCCCCATAGGCACGCAGTATTTT.